This is a list of T cell receptor beta chains from one sample in a study of tumor-infiltrating lymphocytes in oesophageal squamous cell carcinoma. In TCRdb, the PCR reads were re-called with MiXCR into one record per CDR3 protein. The table records some 21,000 distinct CDR3 sequences, around two fifths of them present only once. The sample comprised esophageal tumor tissue. The origin of the receptors is a male donor with esophageal squamous cell carcinoma. CDR3s include the opening cysteine and the closing phenylalanine or tryptophan. Each record gives: J gene, V gene, clone size, D gene, CDR3 DNA, CDR3 protein. The D gene is left open where the match is weak. Only part of the rows carry a size: once, few, many, or a class if the clone is expanded.

TRBJ1-2	TRBV2	NA	NA	TGTGCCAGCAGTGAGTCAGGGCGGAACTATGGCTACACCTTC	CASSESGRNYGYTF
TRBJ2-3	TRBV7-2	many	TRBD1	TGTGCCAGCAGCCCCCGACAGGGTGGGAGCACAGATACGCAGTATTTT	CASSPRQGGSTDTQYF
TRBJ2-1	TRBV7-2	NA	NA	TGTGCCAGCAGGGAGAGGGGACTCGGGTACGAGCAGTTCTTC	CASRERGLGYEQFF
TRBJ2-1	TRBV6-1	hyperexpanded	TRBD2	TGTGCCAGCTCCGGGGGGGCCGATAATGAGCAGTTCTTC	CASSGGADNEQFF
TRBJ2-1	TRBV7-2	few	NA	TGTGCCAGCAGCATTGGACTACATAACAATGAGCAGTTCTTC	CASSIGLHNNEQFF
TRBJ2-3	TRBV7-9	many	NA	TGTGCCAGCAGCCCCCCGATAGATACGCAGTATTTT	CASSPPIDTQYF
TRBJ1-5	TRBV12-3/TRBV12-4	medium-sized	NA	TGTGCCAGCAGTTTAGGGGGGAGTCAGCCCCAGCATTTT	CASSLGGSQPQHF
TRBJ2-5	TRBV11-2	NA	TRBD2	TGTGCCAGCAGCCTCGGACTAGCGGGAGATCAAGAGACCCAGTACTTC	CASSLGLAGDQETQYF
TRBJ2-7	TRBV7-4	NA	NA	TGTGCCAGCAGCTTAGTCTTGGGCGAGCAGTACTTC	CASSLVLGEQYF
TRBJ1-4	TRBV7-3	NA	NA	TGTGCCAGCAGCCCTACCGGGCCCCCGGGGGAAAAACTGTTTTTT	CASSPTGPPGEKLFF
TRBJ2-1	TRBV18	NA	NA	TGTGCCAGCTCACCACCGGGGCAGCTAGGAATCTACAATGAGCAGTTCTTC	CASSPPGQLGIYNEQFF
TRBJ1-1	TRBV7-8	few	NA	TGTGCCAGCAGCTTAGCGGTCCTCCCTGAAGCTTTCTTT	CASSLAVLPEAFF
TRBJ2-1	TRBV10-3	many	TRBD1	TGTGCCATCAGTGGGACAGGGGGCGATAAGAATGAGCAGTTCTTC	CAISGTGGDKNEQFF
TRBJ2-3	TRBV7-3	many	NA	TGTGCCAGCAGCCAAAGACCATCAGATACGCAGTATTTT	CASSQRPSDTQYF
TRBJ2-5	TRBV10-3	NA	NA	TGTGCCATCAGCTCAGGGGGGGCGGAGGAGACCCAGTACTTC	CAISSGGAEETQYF
TRBJ2-7	TRBV5-4	NA	TRBD2	TGTGCCAGCAGCCCTAGCGGGAGGGCCTCCTACGAGCAGTACTTC	CASSPSGRASYEQYF
TRBJ1-2	TRBV12-3/TRBV12-4	NA	NA	TGTGCCAGCAGTTTCTCGGATACTCTAATAAACTATGGCTACACATTC	CASSFSDTLINYGYTF
TRBJ2-5	TRBV2	medium-sized	NA	TGTGCCAGCAGTGAGACGGGGTTCCAAGAGACCCAGTACTTC	CASSETGFQETQYF
TRBJ2-2	TRBV6-2/TRBV6-3	NA	NA	TGTGCCAGCACCACCGGCGGGGAGCTGTTTTTT	CASTTGGELFF
TRBJ1-4	TRBV7-3	NA	NA	TGTGCCAGCACCCGGGTAGGGGGGACTAATGAAAAACTGTTTTTT	CASTRVGGTNEKLFF
TRBJ2-6	TRBV7-2	NA	NA	TGTGCCAGCAGCCGGGACTCTGGGGCCAACGTCCTGACTTTC	CASSRDSGANVLTF
TRBJ1-6	TRBV12-3/TRBV12-4	many	NA	TGTGCCAGCAGTTTCGGTTTACAGGGAGTCGGTTCACCCCTCCACTTT	CASSFGLQGVGSPLHF
TRBJ2-1	TRBV10-1	NA	TRBD2	TGCGCCAGCAGTGAGACTAGCGGGAGGGTTGCCAATGAGCAGTTCTTC	CASSETSGRVANEQFF
TRBJ2-4	TRBV7-3	many	NA	TGTGCCAGCAGCTTAACGGGAGGGGACAATGAGCAGTACTTC	CASSLTGGDNEQYF
TRBJ2-3	TRBV7-6	NA	TRBD1	TGTGCCAGCTCCGGGACAGGGGGTCGCGCCGGGGAGCTGTATTTT	CASSGTGGRAGELYF
TRBJ2-2	TRBV7-9	many	NA	TGTGCCAGCAGCTACCAGGGCACCGGGGAGCTGTTTTTT	CASSYQGTGELFF
TRBJ1-4	TRBV24-1	many	NA	TGTGCCACCAGTCGACGGGAAGAAAAACTGTTTTTT	CATSRREEKLFF
TRBJ2-7	TRBV7-2	many	NA	TGTGCCAGCAGCCCTAGAAGCAGGGCCGCCCCGGTCCGCGAGCAGTACTTC	CASSPRSRAAPVREQYF
TRBJ2-5	TRBV12-3/TRBV12-4	NA	NA	TGTGCCAGCAGTTTATTTGCGGAGACCCAGTACTTC	CASSLFAETQYF
TRBJ2-1	TRBV7-4	NA	TRBD1	TGTGCCAGCAGCGCCCGGGACAGGGACAATGAGCAGTTCTTC	CASSARDRDNEQFF